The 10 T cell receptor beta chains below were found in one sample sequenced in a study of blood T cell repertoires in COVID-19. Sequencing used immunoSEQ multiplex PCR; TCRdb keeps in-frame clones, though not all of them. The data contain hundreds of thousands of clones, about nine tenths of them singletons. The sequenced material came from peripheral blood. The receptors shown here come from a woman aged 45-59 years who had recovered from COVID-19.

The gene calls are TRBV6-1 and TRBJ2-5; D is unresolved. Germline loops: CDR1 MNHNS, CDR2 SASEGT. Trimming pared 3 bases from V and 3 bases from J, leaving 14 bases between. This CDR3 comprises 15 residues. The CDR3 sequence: CASSDRRLLEETQYF. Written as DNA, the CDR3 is TGTGCCAGCAGTGACCGGCGGCTGCTGGAAGAGACCCAGTACTTC.

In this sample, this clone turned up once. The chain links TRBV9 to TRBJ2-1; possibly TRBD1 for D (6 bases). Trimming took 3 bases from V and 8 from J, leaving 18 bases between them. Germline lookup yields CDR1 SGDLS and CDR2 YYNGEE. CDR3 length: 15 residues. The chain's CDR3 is CASSARGIPPHEQFF. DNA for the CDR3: TGTGCCAGCAGCGCAAGGGGGATCCCTCCCCATGAGCAGTTCTTC.

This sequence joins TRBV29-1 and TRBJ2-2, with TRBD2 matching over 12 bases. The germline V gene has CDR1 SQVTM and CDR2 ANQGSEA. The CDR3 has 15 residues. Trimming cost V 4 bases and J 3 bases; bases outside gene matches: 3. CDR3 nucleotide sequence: TGCAGCGTTGCACTAGCGGGGGGCCACACCGGGGAGCTGTTTTTT. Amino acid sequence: CSVALAGGHTGELFF.

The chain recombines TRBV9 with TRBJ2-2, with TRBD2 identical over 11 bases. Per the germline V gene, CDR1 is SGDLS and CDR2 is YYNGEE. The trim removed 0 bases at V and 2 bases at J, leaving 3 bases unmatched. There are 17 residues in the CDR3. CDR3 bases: TGTGCCAGCAGCGTAGTGGGACTAGCGGTTAACACCGGGGAGCTGTTTTTT. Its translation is CASSVVGLAVNTGELFF.

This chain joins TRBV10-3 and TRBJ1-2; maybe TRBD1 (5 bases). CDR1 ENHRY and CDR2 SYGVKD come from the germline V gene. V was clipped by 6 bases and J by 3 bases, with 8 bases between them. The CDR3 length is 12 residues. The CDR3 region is CAIRGEDYGYTF. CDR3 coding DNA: TGTGCCATCAGGGGGGAGGACTATGGCTACACCTTC.

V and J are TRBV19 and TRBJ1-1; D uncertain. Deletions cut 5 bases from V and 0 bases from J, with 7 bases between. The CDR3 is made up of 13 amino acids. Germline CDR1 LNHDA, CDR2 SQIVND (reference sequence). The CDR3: CASSAQVNTEAFF. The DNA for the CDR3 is TGTGCCAGTAGTGCCCAGGTGAACACTGAAGCTTTCTTT.

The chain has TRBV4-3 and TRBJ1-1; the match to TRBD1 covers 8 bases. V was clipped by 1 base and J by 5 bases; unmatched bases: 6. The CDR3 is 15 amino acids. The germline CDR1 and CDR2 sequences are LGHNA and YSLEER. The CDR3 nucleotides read TGCGCCAGCAGCCAAGTCCAGGGGGCAGGGACTGAAGCTTTCTTT. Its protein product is CASSQVQGAGTEAFF.

The CDR3 loop is CICNRGPEQYF. As DNA, the CDR3 is TGCATCTGCAATAGGGGGCCCGAGCAGTACTTC. This rearrangement joins TRBV20-1 to TRBJ2-7; 7 bases line up with TRBD1. The CDR3 has 11 residues. Germline V gene lookup returns CDR1 DFQATT and CDR2 SNEGSKA (reference sequence).

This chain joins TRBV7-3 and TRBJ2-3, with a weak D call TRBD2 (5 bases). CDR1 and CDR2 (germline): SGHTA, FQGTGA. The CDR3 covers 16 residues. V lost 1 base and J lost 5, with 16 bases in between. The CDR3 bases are TGTGCCAGCAGCTTAATCGCGGGTCCGCTTCAAGATACGCAGTATTTT. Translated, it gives CASSLIAGPLQDTQYF.

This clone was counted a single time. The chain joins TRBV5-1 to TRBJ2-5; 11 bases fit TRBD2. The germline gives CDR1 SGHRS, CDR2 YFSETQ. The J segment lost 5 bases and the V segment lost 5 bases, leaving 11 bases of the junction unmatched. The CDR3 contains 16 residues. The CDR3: CASSSAIAGGQETQYF. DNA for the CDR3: TGCGCCAGCAGTTCCGCAATAGCGGGGGGGCAGGAGACCCAGTACTTC.